Shown below are 9 T cell receptor beta chains from a single sample sequenced in a study of cytomegalovirus exposure and HLA in healthy donors. PCR used 60 Vbeta primers and 13 Jbeta primers. This table comes from immunoSEQ multiplex PCR, and its TCRdb copy is limited to in-frame clones, with some not included. This sample contains more than 40,000 clones. The specimen was PBMCs. These receptors were taken from a woman aged 40 to 55 in good health and CMV-seronegative.

The genes are TRBV18 and TRBJ1-2, with no clear D. The CDR3 has 12 residues. V shed 5 bases and J shed 6 bases, with 10 bases lying between them. CDR1 is KGHSH and CDR2 is LQKENI in the germline V gene. The CDR3 loop is CASSTSADGYTF. The CDR3 bases are TGTGCCAGCTCAACATCAGCGGATGGCTACACCTTC.

CDR3 nucleotide sequence: TGTGCCAGCAGCTTGGCGAGCAGGGGTGGCACCGGGGAGCTGTTTTTT. It specifies CASSLASRGGTGELFF. The chain combines TRBV5-4 with TRBJ2-2, with D possibly TRBD1 on 6 matching bases. CDR1 is SGHNT and CDR2 is YYREEE in the germline V gene (reference sequence). The V gene lost 0 bases and the J gene lost 4 bases, with 13 bases spanning the gap. CDR3 length: 16 amino acids. Variable domain in full (rest from reference TRBV5-4 and TRBJ2-2): ETGVTQSPTHLIKTRGQQVTLRCSSQSGHNTVSWYQQALGQGPQFIFQYYREEENGRGNFPPRFSGLQFPNYSSELNVNALELDDSALYLCASSLASRGGTGELFFGEGSRLTVL.

DNA for the CDR3: TGTGCCAGCAGGGAGGCGAACACTGAAGCTTTCTTT. It yields the protein CASREANTEAFF. V gene TRBV28 combines with J gene TRBJ1-1; D uncertain. Trimming stripped 6 bases from V and 1 base from J, with 6 bases between. CDR3 length equals 12 residues. Germline V lookup: CDR1 MDHEN, CDR2 SYDVKM. The whole variable domain, filled in from reference TRBV28 and TRBJ1-1, reads DVKVTQSSRYLVKRTGEKVFLECVQDMDHENMFWYRQDPGLGLRLIYFSYDVKMKEKGDIPEGYSVSREKKERFSLILESASTNQTSMYLCASREANTEAFFGQGTRLTVV.

The chain combines TRBV9 with TRBJ1-5; D is uncertain. CDR3 size: 17 residues. The germline V gene has CDR1 SGDLS and CDR2 YYNGEE. Trimming took 0 bases from V and 2 from J, leaving 15 bases between them. CDR3 sequence (DNA): TGTGCCAGCAGCGTAGGGGCTGGGGAGAGGGGCAATCAGCCCCAGCATTTT. Translation gives CASSVGAGERGNQPQHF.

For the CDR3, the DNA is TGCGCCAGCAGCTTGGGGGGGCGGTACACTGAAGCTTTCTTT. Its protein product is CASSLGGRYTEAFF. The chain recombines TRBV5-1 with TRBJ1-1; D perhaps matches TRBD1 (6 bases). This CDR3 has 14 residues. CDR1 is SGHRS, CDR2 YFSETQ, per germline. Trimming cost V 0 bases and J 3 bases, with 9 bases left between them.

V and J are TRBV9 and TRBJ2-3; TRBD2 matches 10 bases. Trimming removed 3 bases from V and 6 bases from J; junction bases left unmatched: 7. Germline assignment: CDR1 SGDLS and CDR2 YYNGEE. CDR3 length: 15 amino acids. This CDR3 is CASSALAGVGDTQYF. The CDR3 DNA reads as TGTGCCAGCAGCGCCCTAGCGGGAGTAGGTGATACGCAGTATTTT. Full variable domain (rest looked up from reference TRBV9 and TRBJ2-3): DSGVTQTPKHLITATGQRVTLRCSPRSGDLSVYWYQQSLDQGLQFLIQYYNGEERAKGNILERFSAQQFPDLHSELNLSSLELGDSALYFCASSALAGVGDTQYFGPGTRLTVL.

The chain has TRBV30 and TRBJ2-2, with 8 bases aligning to TRBD2. The V and J ends lost 8 bases and 1 base, in that order; junction bases with no gene match: 9. Germline V CDR1 and CDR2: GTSNPN, SVGIG (reference sequence). This CDR3 contains 15 residues. The CDR3 reads CAGKSGSGNTGELFF. CDR3 coding DNA: TGTGCCGGGAAAAGCGGGAGTGGGAACACCGGGGAGCTGTTTTTT. The full variable domain, with the rest looked up from reference TRBV30 and TRBJ2-2, is SQTIHQWPATLVQPVGSPLSLECTVEGTSNPNLYWYRQAAGRGLQLLFYSVGIGQISSEVPQNLSASRPQDRQFILSSKKLLLSDSGFYLCAGKSGSGNTGELFFGEGSRLTVL.

This chain connects TRBV18 to TRBJ2-2; D call uncertain. V lost 6 bases and J 4 bases, leaving 3 bases between the germline ends. There are 11 residues in the CDR3. Germline CDR1 is KGHSH and CDR2 is LQKENI. CDR3 amino acids: CASSLTGELFF. The CDR3 region has the DNA TGTGCCAGCTCCCTCACCGGGGAGCTGTTTTTT. The complete variable domain, with remaining parts taken from reference TRBV18 and TRBJ2-2, reads NAGVMQNPRHLVRRRGQEARLRCSPMKGHSHVYWYRQLPEEGLKFMVYLQKENIIDESGMPKERFSAEFPKEGPSILRIQQVVRGDSAAYFCASSLTGELFFGEGSRLTVL.

The CDR3 sequence is CASSLAGTGVDEQFF. In nucleotides, the CDR3 is TGTGCCAGCAGCTTAGCAGGGACAGGGGTGGATGAGCAGTTCTTC. The chain recombines TRBV11-3 with TRBJ2-1, with 10 bases fitting TRBD1. Germline lookup yields CDR1 SGHNT and CDR2 YENEEA. V gave up 1 base and J gave up 8 bases; unmatched junction bases: 5. The CDR3 has 15 residues. The whole variable domain, remainder taken from reference TRBV11-3 and TRBJ2-1, is EAGVVQSPRYKIIEKKQPVAFWCNPISGHNTLYWYLQNLGQGPELLIRYENEEAVDDSQLPKDRFSAERLKGVDSTLKIQPAELGDSAVYLCASSLAGTGVDEQFFGPGTRLTVL.